A selection of T cell receptor beta chains follows, all from one sample in a study of patients and donors after allogeneic stem cell transplantation. TCRdb recomputed calls from the RT-PCR reads with MiXCR, one row per CDR3 protein. The repertoire holds about 410,000 distinct CDR3 sequences, with approximately 16% as singletons. The material sequenced was blood, either unsorted or a sorted T cell fraction (not recorded which). All receptors come from a human donor who was either an allogeneic HSCT recipient or a stem cell or donor lymphocyte infusion donor (not recorded which). It is not recorded whose cells these are; they may come from a transplant donor. Both conserved end residues are part of each CDR3. A D gene is named only where the DNA matches it firmly.

>TRBJ2-7|TRBV5-5|-
CASSNQGDGLAYEQYF
>TRBJ1-2|TRBV5-5|-
CASSLPIKGPSGGYTF
>TRBJ1-2|TRBV20-1|-
CSARDGGRFGSYGYTF
>TRBJ2-2|TRBV2|-
CASRGSGPGELFF
>TRBJ2-3|TRBV4-2|TRBD2
CASSARLAGFTDTQYF
>TRBJ1-1|TRBV12-3/TRBV12-4|TRBD1
CASSRDRGANTEAFF
>TRBJ2-5|TRBV3-1|-
CASSQNSLLQETQYF
>TRBJ1-3|TRBV7-2|-
CASSLIIGLPSGNTIYF
>TRBJ2-3|TRBV5-4|TRBD2
CASSLDGGAGDTQYF
>TRBJ1-2|TRBV4-3|-
CASSQGTATRSSTF
>TRBJ2-5|TRBV20-1|-
CSAKSGGTGLQETQYF
>TRBJ1-1|TRBV2|-
CASRGGTRAFF
>TRBJ2-3|TRBV18|-
CASSPLNRDTQYF
>TRBJ2-1|TRBV15|TRBD1
CATSRVGSGGVEQFF
>TRBJ2-4|TRBV4-1|-
CASSQDYAVLAKNIQYF
>TRBJ1-5|TRBV7-6|TRBD1
CASSPGQNQPQHF
>TRBJ2-3|TRBV5-1|TRBD1
CASSLDPTGLGTDTQYF
>TRBJ1-6|TRBV19|TRBD1
CASSTAGQGNSPLHF
>TRBJ2-7|TRBV12-3/TRBV12-4|-
CASSLIVSYEQYF
>TRBJ2-2|TRBV4-3|-
CASSQDSVSNTGELFF
>TRBJ2-7|TRBV9|-
CASSVAGAGEQYF
>TRBJ2-1|TRBV7-2|TRBD2
CASSLAGTSVYNEQFF
>TRBJ1-2|TRBV6-5|-
CASSYHQTGTYGYTF
>TRBJ1-3|TRBV18|-
CASSPQRAGLSGNTIYF
>TRBJ2-1|TRBV11-2|TRBD2
CASSLRVSGRAYYNEQFF
>TRBJ2-5|TRBV7-9|TRBD2
CASSLPASGQETQYF
>TRBJ2-7|TRBV6-2/TRBV6-3|TRBD2
CASSYSSGGLHEQYF
>TRBJ1-4|TRBV20-1|TRBD1
CSAREGQLNEKLFF
>TRBJ2-7|TRBV29-1|TRBD1
CSVQGGLYEQYF
>TRBJ2-7|TRBV4-1|TRBD1
CASSQEGTDEQYF
>TRBJ2-4|TRBV5-4|TRBD1
CASSLDPGGYRGKNIQYF
>TRBJ2-2|TRBV27|-
CASPCWVGNTGELFF
>TRBJ2-2|TRBV5-1|TRBD1
CASRQRTGDTGELFF
>TRBJ2-7|TRBV13|-
CASSLYEISYEQYF
>TRBJ2-5|TRBV4-2|-
CASSQVWDAPKETQYF
>TRBJ2-2|TRBV7-8|TRBD1
CASSLVRQGPYTGELFF
>TRBJ1-2|TRBV7-9|TRBD1
CASSLARTGDGYGYTF
>TRBJ2-2|TRBV5-6|-
CASSLRSNTGELFF
>TRBJ2-7|TRBV7-9|-
CASSLPAGGYEQYF
>TRBJ1-2|TRBV5-6|-
CASSSTGRKNYGYTF
>TRBJ2-7|TRBV20-1|TRBD2
CSALGTSGLDEQYF
>TRBJ1-1|TRBV7-9|-
CASSPGPMGTEAFF
>TRBJ2-5|TRBV25-1|-
CASSVPAGGETQYF
>TRBJ2-3|TRBV12-3/TRBV12-4|-
CASSLSVTREQYF
>TRBJ1-2|TRBV12-3/TRBV12-4|-
CASSPTESYGYTF
>TRBJ2-7|TRBV13|TRBD2
CASSLGLPVYEQYF
>TRBJ1-5|TRBV3-1|-
CASSQWLNQPQHF
>TRBJ1-5|TRBV6-1|TRBD1
CASIDGQGGNQPQHF
>TRBJ2-5|TRBV2|-
CASSGTIKETQYF
>TRBJ1-5|TRBV20-1|TRBD1
CSYGQGAHQPQHF
>TRBJ2-4|TRBV28|-
CASSLPQTGLAKNIQYF
>TRBJ2-7|TRBV3-1|-
CASSQEKAHEQYF